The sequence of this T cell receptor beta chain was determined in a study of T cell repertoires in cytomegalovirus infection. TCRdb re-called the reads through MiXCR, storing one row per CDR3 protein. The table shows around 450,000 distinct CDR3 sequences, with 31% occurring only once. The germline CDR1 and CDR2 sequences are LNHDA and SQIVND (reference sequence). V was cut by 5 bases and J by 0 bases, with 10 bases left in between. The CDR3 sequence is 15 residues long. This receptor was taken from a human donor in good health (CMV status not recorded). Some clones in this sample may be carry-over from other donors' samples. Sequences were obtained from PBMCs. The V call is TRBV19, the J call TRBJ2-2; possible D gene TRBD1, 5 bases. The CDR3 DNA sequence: TGTGCCAGTAGTCCCGACAGACCGAACACCGGGGAGCTGTTTTTT. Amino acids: CASSPDRPNTGELFF. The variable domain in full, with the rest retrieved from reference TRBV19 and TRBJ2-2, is DGGITQSPKYLFRKEGQNVTLSCEQNLNHDAMYWYRQDPGQGLRLIYYSQIVNDFQKGDIAEGYSVSREKKESFPLTVTSAQKNPTAFYLCASSPDRPNTGELFFGEGSRLTVL.